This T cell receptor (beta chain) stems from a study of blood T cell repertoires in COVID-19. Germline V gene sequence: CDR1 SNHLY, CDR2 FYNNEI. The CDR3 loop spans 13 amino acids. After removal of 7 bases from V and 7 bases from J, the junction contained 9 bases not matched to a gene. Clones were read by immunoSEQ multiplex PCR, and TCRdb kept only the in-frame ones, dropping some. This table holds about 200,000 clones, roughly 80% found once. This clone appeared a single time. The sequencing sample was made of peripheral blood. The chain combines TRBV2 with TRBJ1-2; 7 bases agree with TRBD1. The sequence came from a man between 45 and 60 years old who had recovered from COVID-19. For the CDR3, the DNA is TGTGCCAGCAAATCGACAGGGCTGGCTGGCTACACCTTC. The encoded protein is CASKSTGLAGYTF.